These 5 T cell receptor beta chains were all obtained from the same sample, sequenced in a study of T-cell memory formation after mild COVID-19. In TCRdb, the 5' RACE reads were re-called with MiXCR into one record per CDR3 protein. The sample has approximately 500,000 distinct CDR3 sequences, roughly 25% seen once. The specimen was PBMCs or a T cell subset sorted from them (not recorded which). The receptor source for this set is an adult woman who had mild COVID-19 (a few samples of this study predate the infection). Cell type and time point are not known.

The chain has TRBV5-5 and TRBJ2-7; D is ambiguous. Trimming took 3 bases from V and 8 from J, leaving 12 bases between them. The CDR3 sequence is 12 residues long. CDR1 SGHKS and CDR2 YYEKEE come from the germline V gene (reference sequence). CDR3 DNA: TGTGCCAGCAGCTGGATGGGTAGTCAGCAGTACTTC. Protein: CASSWMGSQQYF.

The chain employs TRBV12-3 or TRBV12-4 and TRBJ1-3; a possible D gene is TRBD1 (6 bases). Trimming left V 6 bases short and J 4 bases short, with 13 bases between. The CDR3 is made up of 14 amino acids. The CDR3 protein is CASRNRESGNTIYF. The CDR3 DNA follows: TGTGCCAGCAGAAACAGGGAAAGCGGAAACACCATATATTTT.

This clonotype was observed a handful of times. The chain links TRBV5-1 to TRBJ2-5; D is possibly TRBD1 (6 bases). Trimming shortened V by 4 bases and J by 5 bases, and 21 bases separated the two germline ends. This CDR3 is 16 amino acids long. Germline assignment: CDR1 SGHRS and CDR2 YFSETQ. The DNA for the CDR3 is TGCGCCAGCAGCCCAGAGGGGGTCCCCTTCATCGAGACCCAGTACTTC. Encoded protein: CASSPEGVPFIETQYF.

The chain combines TRBV7-3 with TRBJ1-1; possibly TRBD1 for D (5 bases). The CDR3 has 15 amino acids. Per germline, CDR1 SGHTA and CDR2 FQGTGA. Trimming cost V 5 bases and J 2 bases, with 15 bases left between them. CDR3 coding DNA: TGTGCCAGCAGCCCTACACCTGGGGGTAACACTGAAGCTTTCTTT. Protein: CASSPTPGGNTEAFF.

This clonotype was observed a few times. V is TRBV12-3 or TRBV12-4 and J is TRBJ2-6; TRBD1 or TRBD2 may be the D gene (6 bases each). The CDR3 has 19 residues. V was clipped by 2 bases and J by 0 bases, with 17 bases between them. CDR3 residues: CASSLRGARANSGANVLTF. DNA for the CDR3: TGTGCCAGCAGTTTAAGGGGGGCCAGGGCCAACTCTGGGGCCAACGTCCTGACTTTC.